One sample yielded the 3 T cell receptor beta chains listed below, sequenced in a study of beta chain features in type 1 diabetes. The entirety of the isolated RNA underwent reverse transcription, so expressed TCRB transcripts were sequenced. Clones were sequenced by immunoSEQ multiplex PCR, and TCRdb holds only the in-frame ones, with some missing. The sample records under 550,000 clones, 11% being singletons. Sequenced sample: naive CD4+ T cells from blood. These receptors were taken from a woman aged 18-30 years in good health.

This clone has a handful of counts. This sample includes further DNA sequences coding for the same CDR3. The V call is TRBV20-1, the J call TRBJ2-7, with D uncertain. CDR1 and CDR2 (germline): DFQATT, SNEGSKA (reference sequence). The V and J ends lost 3 bases and 3 bases respectively, with 6 bases between them. The CDR3 covers 11 residues. The CDR3 bases are TGCAGTGCTAGGGAGCTCTACGAGCAGTACGTC. It codes for CSARELYEQYV.

This clone was detected a few times. This chain joins TRBV5-1 and TRBJ2-3, with 10 bases identical to TRBD2. J gave up 0 bases and V 3 bases, and 4 bases lay outside the gene matches. The CDR3 extends over 16 amino acids. The germline CDR1 and CDR2 sequences are SGHRS and YFSETQ. The CDR3 sequence is CASSSVAGGSTDTQYF. In DNA form, the CDR3 reads TGCGCCAGCAGCTCCGTAGCGGGGGGAAGCACAGATACGCAGTATTTT. Based on the CDR3 plus reference TRBV5-1 and TRBJ2-3, the full variable domain is KAGVTQTPRYLIKTRGQQVTLSCSPISGHRSVSWYQQTPGQGLQFLFEYFSETQRNKGNFPGRFSGRQFSNSRSEMNVSTLELGDSALYLCASSSVAGGSTDTQYFGPGTRLTVL.

V usage is TRBV28 and J usage is TRBJ2-3; perhaps TRBD2 as D (6 bases). This CDR3 has 15 residues. Germline V gene sequence: CDR1 MDHEN, CDR2 SYDVKM. V was pared by 4 bases and J by 6 bases, with 17 bases between. The CDR3 sequence is CASSSRLGLTDTQYF. The CDR3 DNA is TGTGCCAGCAGTTCCCGCCTCGGACTAACGGATACGCAGTATTTT. The full variable domain, in which reference TRBV28 and TRBJ2-3 provide the parts outside the CDR3, is DVKVTQSSRYLVKRTGEKVFLECVQDMDHENMFWYRQDPGLGLRLIYFSYDVKMKEKGDIPEGYSVSREKKERFSLILESASTNQTSMYLCASSSRLGLTDTQYFGPGTRLTVL.